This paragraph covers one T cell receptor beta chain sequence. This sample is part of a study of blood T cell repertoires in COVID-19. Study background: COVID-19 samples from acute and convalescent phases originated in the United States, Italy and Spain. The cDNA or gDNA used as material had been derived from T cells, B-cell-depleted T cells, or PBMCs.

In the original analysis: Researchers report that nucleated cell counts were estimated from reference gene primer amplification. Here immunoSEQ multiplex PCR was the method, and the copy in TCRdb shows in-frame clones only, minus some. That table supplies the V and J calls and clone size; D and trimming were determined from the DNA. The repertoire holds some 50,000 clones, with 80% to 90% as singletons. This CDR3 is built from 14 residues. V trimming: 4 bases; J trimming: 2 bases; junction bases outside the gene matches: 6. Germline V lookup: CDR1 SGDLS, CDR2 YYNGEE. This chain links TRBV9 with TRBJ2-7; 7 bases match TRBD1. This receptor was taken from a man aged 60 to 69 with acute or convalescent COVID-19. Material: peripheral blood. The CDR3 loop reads CASSTRTGPYEQYF. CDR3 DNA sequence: TGTGCCAGCAGCACCCGGACAGGTCCCTACGAGCAGTACTTC.